This TCR beta chain was sequenced in a study of T-cell memory formation after mild COVID-19. Broader study findings: Contracting clones from day 15 to 85 had balanced CD4/CD8; later expanders favoured CD4+.

A single record per CDR3 protein comes from TCRdb applying MiXCR to the 5' RACE reads. The table lists 550,000 to 600,000 distinct CDR3 sequences, about 18% of them singletons. A note on this clonotype: As yet, its antigen is unknown.

The TCR originated in an adult woman who had mild COVID-19 (a few samples of this study predate the infection). Cell type and time point are not known. The sequenced sample was PBMCs or a T cell subset sorted from them (not recorded which).

The CDR3 loop reads CASRDTRDRRPYGYTF. The CDR3 nucleotides read TGTGCCAGCAGGGACACCCGGGACCGACGGCCTTATGGCTACACCTTC. V gene TRBV7-8 combines with J gene TRBJ1-2, with D tentatively TRBD1 (5 bases). The CDR3 is made up of 16 amino acids. V shed 6 bases and J shed 5 bases, with 22 bases lying between them. Germline CDR1 SGHVS, CDR2 FQNEAQ.